Included here is one T cell receptor (beta chain) sequence, with context. What it binds is unknown. The unexposed donors gave CD4+ T cells in about 2010-2019, prior to COVID-19. Isolation of CD4+ T cells took place after roughly nine days in culture. The source of the sample is a study of CD4 T cells in relation to SARS-CoV-2 and coronaviruses. Germline V gives CDR1 SGHRS, CDR2 YFSETQ. V shed 0 bases and J shed 2 bases, with 11 bases lying between them. CDR3 size: 15 residues. Sequenced by immunoSEQ multiplex PCR; TCRdb stores in-frame clones only, minus some. The sample contains some 21,000 clones, around 80% of which appear only once.

Sequenced material: CD4+ T cells from PBMCs, cultured in vitro. The chain uses TRBV5-1 and TRBJ1-2; D gene uncertain. The sequence came from a human donor in good health. The CDR3 region is CASSLAGPTNYGYTF. DNA for the CDR3: TGCGCCAGCAGCTTGGCCGGGCCGACCAACTATGGCTACACCTTC.